This is a list of T cell receptor beta chains from one sample in a study of response to subunit inactivated influenza vaccine. TCRdb reprocessed the RT-PCR reads via MiXCR and lists one record per CDR3 protein. The table lists 800,000 to 1,000,000 distinct CDR3 sequences, approximately 22% of them singletons, with about a tenth in the top ten. The material was PBMCs from blood, obtained around 5 days after vaccination. All receptors come from a man between 50 and 59 years old who received an inactivated influenza vaccine. CDR3s include the opening cysteine and the closing phenylalanine or tryptophan. A D gene is named only where the DNA matches it firmly. Only some rows state a clone size, as once, few, many or a class for expanded clones.

>TRBJ2-1|few|TRBV7-2|-
TGTGCCAGCAGCTCGCTTTCGGTGGGTGAGCAGTTCTTC
CASSSLSVGEQFF
>TRBJ2-2|few|TRBV6-4|-
TGTGCCAGCCGGAAAAGAGAGGACCTCGGGGAGCTGTTTTTT
CASRKREDLGELFF
>TRBJ1-5|few|TRBV2|-
TGTGCCAGCAGCCCCGGACAGATTCTATATAGCAATCAGCCCCAGCATTTT
CASSPGQILYSNQPQHF
>TRBJ1-6|-|TRBV12-3/TRBV12-4|-
TGTGCCAGCAGTTTAGCGGCGGACCACAATTCACCCCTCCACTTT
CASSLAADHNSPLHF
>TRBJ2-1|-|TRBV9|TRBD1
TGTGCCAGCAGCGAGGCCCTTGGGACAGGCAGGCTTCTGTATGAGCAGTTCTTC
CASSEALGTGRLLYEQFF
>TRBJ1-5|few|TRBV11-1|-
TGTGCCAGCAGCTTAGTAGACGTAAGGACGGGACTCAATCAGCCCCAGCATTTT
CASSLVDVRTGLNQPQHF
>TRBJ1-1|-|TRBV12-2|-
TGTGCAAGTCGCTTAAGTCGGTGCGACAGGGCGAACACTGAAGCTTTCTTT
CASRLSRCDRANTEAFF
>TRBJ1-5|-|TRBV7-2|-
TGTGCCAGCAGCTTAGAGGTTTCAGGGGTTCAGCCCCAGCATTTT
CASSLEVSGVQPQHF
>TRBJ2-2|-|TRBV24-1|-
TGTGCCACCGGAACAGGGGAGGATACCGGGGAGCTGTTTTTT
CATGTGEDTGELFF
>TRBJ1-5|few|TRBV4-3|-
TGCGCCAGCAGCCAAGATGGTCAGGGCAATCAGCCCCAGCATTTT
CASSQDGQGNQPQHF
>TRBJ2-7|few|TRBV20-1|TRBD1
TGCAGTGCTAGAGATTCAGGGGGCGCGTGGGAGCAGTACTTC
CSARDSGGAWEQYF
>TRBJ2-5|few|TRBV3-1|-
TGTGCCAGCAGCCAAGAACGACTTGAGCAAGAGACCCAGTACTTC
CASSQERLEQETQYF
>TRBJ1-5|few|TRBV20-1|-
TGCAGTGCTATGGGCCATAGCAATCAGCCCCAGCATTTT
CSAMGHSNQPQHF
>TRBJ1-1|few|TRBV20-1|-
TGCAGTGCTAGAGCAGGCGGGGGTGAAGCTTTCTTT
CSARAGGGEAFF
>TRBJ2-7|few|TRBV10-3|TRBD2
TGTGCCATCAGTGAGAGGGCTAGCGGGAGGACAGGAAACCACGAGCAGTACTTC
CAISERASGRTGNHEQYF
>TRBJ1-1|-|TRBV20-1|TRBD1
TGCAGTGCTAGACCTGAGACAGGGGGGAGGACTGAAGCTTTCTTT
CSARPETGGRTEAFF
>TRBJ2-1|-|TRBV7-9|TRBD1
TGTGCCAGCAGCTTAGACGGACAGGGGTGGAATGAGCAGTTCTTC
CASSLDGQGWNEQFF
>TRBJ2-1|-|TRBV6-2/TRBV6-3|TRBD2
TGTGCCAGCAGCGTACTAGCGGGAGGCGGTAATGAGCAGTTCTTC
CASSVLAGGGNEQFF
>TRBJ2-5|many|TRBV24-1|-
TGTGCCACCAGTGACCCGACAGGAGCAAAAGAGACCCAGTACTTC
CATSDPTGAKETQYF
>TRBJ2-7|-|TRBV25-1|-
TGTGCCAGCAGTGATCAGACCTACGAGCAGTACTTC
CASSDQTYEQYF
>TRBJ2-5|few|TRBV7-8|-
TGTGCCAGCAGGGGACGGGACAAACAGTGGGAGACCCAGTACTTC
CASRGRDKQWETQYF
>TRBJ2-7|-|TRBV29-1|-
TGCAGCGTTGAAGATCCTCAGGGGACCTACGAGCAGTACTTC
CSVEDPQGTYEQYF
>TRBJ2-2|-|TRBV20-1|TRBD1
TGCAGTGCTAGGTTCCAGGGGGTGAACACCGGGGAGCTGTTTTTT
CSARFQGVNTGELFF
>TRBJ1-6|-|TRBV28|TRBD1
TGTGCCAGCAGTCCCGCGGGACAGGGTTATAATTCACCCCTCCACTTT
CASSPAGQGYNSPLHF
>TRBJ1-5|-|TRBV29-1|-
TGCAGCGTTGGGGGGGGCGTCACGCCCCAGCATTTT
CSVGGGVTPQHF
>TRBJ2-1|few|TRBV9|-
TGTGCCAGCAGCCCTCAAGAAGACAATGAGCAGTTCTTC
CASSPQEDNEQFF
>TRBJ1-1|few|TRBV12-3/TRBV12-4|TRBD1
TGTGCCAGCAGCCGCACCGGGACAGGGTGGGCTGAAGCTTTCTTT
CASSRTGTGWAEAFF
>TRBJ2-4|-|TRBV7-2|-
TGTGCCAGCAGCCCGGGGCAAGAAAACATTCAGTACTTC
CASSPGQENIQYF